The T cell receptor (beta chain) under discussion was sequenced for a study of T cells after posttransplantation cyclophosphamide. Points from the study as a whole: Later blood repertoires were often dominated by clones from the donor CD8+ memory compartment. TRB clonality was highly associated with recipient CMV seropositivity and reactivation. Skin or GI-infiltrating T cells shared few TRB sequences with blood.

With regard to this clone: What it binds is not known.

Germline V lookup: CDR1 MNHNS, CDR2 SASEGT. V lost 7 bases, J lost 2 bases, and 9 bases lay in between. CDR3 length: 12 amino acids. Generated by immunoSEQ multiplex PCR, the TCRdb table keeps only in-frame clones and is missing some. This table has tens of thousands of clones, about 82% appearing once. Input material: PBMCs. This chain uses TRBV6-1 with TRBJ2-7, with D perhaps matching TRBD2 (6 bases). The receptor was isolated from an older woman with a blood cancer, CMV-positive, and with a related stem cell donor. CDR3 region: CASKRTTYEQYF. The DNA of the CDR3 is TGTGCCAGCAAACGGACTACCTACGAGCAGTACTTC.